The TCR beta chain under discussion was sequenced for a study of cytomegalovirus exposure and HLA in healthy donors. General study points: Usually a TCR sequence was rare, but some public TCRs were found in many donors. Researchers catalogued about 150 TCR beta chains as cytomegalovirus-associated.

Both 60 Vbeta primers and 13 Jbeta primers went into the PCR. Authors' data handling: Per a later analysis, the number of unique TCR beta chains was some 82 million, of which about 11 million were shared. Produced via immunoSEQ multiplex PCR; TCRdb's table is partial and in-frame only. The V and J calls and clone size are taken from that table; D and trimming were inferred from the DNA. The sample includes some 150,000 clones, roughly 85% seen only once; the top ten take about 1.3%. On this clone itself: The antigen remains undetermined. The final CDR3 position lacks the conserved phenylalanine or tryptophan, pointing to a likely read error.

All the people who gave samples were healthy bone marrow donors. This clonotype originated in a woman between 45 and 65 years old in good health and CMV-seronegative. Sequenced input: PBMCs.

This CDR3 reads CSVEGGTGANVLTC. The DNA for the CDR3 is TGCAGCGTTGAGGGGGGTACTGGGGCCAACGTCCTGACTTGC. The rearrangement uses TRBV29-1 and TRBJ2-6; perhaps TRBD2 as D (6 bases). The CDR3 covers 14 residues. The germline CDR1 and CDR2 sequences are SQVTM and ANQGSEA. The ends were cut back, 3 bases at V and 2 bases at J, with 8 bases in the middle.